The rows below give T cell receptor beta chains drawn from one sample of a study of T-cell reconstitution after alpha-beta-depleted transplantation in children. TCRdb used MiXCR to reprocess the PCR reads, holding one entry per CDR3 protein. The data hold 200,000 to 300,000 distinct CDR3 sequences, with roughly a quarter observed a single time. The sequencing here drew on PBMCs, mostly from graft donor cells, taken 360 days after TCRalphabeta/CD19-depleted stem cell transplant. The receptors derive from a female patient younger than 10 who had a stem cell transplant for congenital amegakaryocytic thrombocytopenia, so the T cells may come from the graft donor. Each CDR3 is given with its conserved first and last residue. D genes are given only for firm matches. Size is omitted from some rows. Given values are once, few, many or a class for expanded clones.

TRBV6-5,TRBJ2-7,-,few,CASSYSQGRSQYF,TGTGCCAGCAGTTACTCTCAAGGGAGATCCCAGTACTTC
TRBV18,TRBJ2-2,-,-,CASSPPWSDPSNTGELFF,TGTGCCAGCTCACCACCCTGGTCGGATCCTTCCAACACCGGGGAGCTGTTTTTT
TRBV20-1,TRBJ1-6,-,few,CSAGHSPLHF,TGCAGTGCTGGGCATTCACCCCTCCACTTT
TRBV20-1,TRBJ2-5,-,few,CSARRAGMTVETQYF,TGCAGTGCTAGACGGGCCGGGATGACCGTGGAGACCCAGTACTTC
TRBV10-3,TRBJ2-5,TRBD1,few,CATAATGGEGTQYF,TGTGCCACGGCCGCGACAGGGGGGGAGGGGACCCAGTACTTC
TRBV3-1,TRBJ1-1,-,-,CASSPQGTEAFF,TGTGCCAGCAGCCCACAGGGCACTGAAGCTTTCTTT
TRBV5-1,TRBJ2-3,-,-,CASSTDVTSTDTQYF,TGCGCCAGCAGCACGGACGTTACTAGCACAGATACGCAGTATTTT
TRBV20-1,TRBJ1-3,-,-,CSARDYSGNTIYF,TGCAGTGCTAGAGACTACTCTGGAAACACCATATATTTT
TRBV6-2/TRBV6-3,TRBJ2-7,TRBD2,few,CASSWTSGYEQYF,TGTGCCAGCAGTTGGACTAGCGGATACGAGCAGTACTTC
TRBV11-3,TRBJ1-6,-,once,CASRIYSPLHF,TGTGCCAGCCGGATATATTCACCCCTCCACTTT
TRBV4-3,TRBJ1-1,-,-,CASSQEVSGEIFF,TGCGCCAGCAGCCAAGAAGTTTCGGGGGAAATTTTCTTT
TRBV5-1,TRBJ1-6,TRBD1,many,CASSYMTGVSNSPLHF,TGCGCCAGCAGCTATATGACAGGGGTGTCTAATTCACCCCTCCACTTT
TRBV28,TRBJ1-1,-,many,CASSFTTEAFF,TGTGCCAGCAGTTTCACCACTGAAGCTTTCTTT
TRBV20-1,TRBJ2-7,-,few,CSARGGLVSHEQYF,TGCAGTGCTAGAGGGGGGCTAGTCTCGCACGAGCAGTACTTC
TRBV27,TRBJ1-1,-,-,CASSQAPGLSEAFF,TGTGCCAGCAGTCAGGCCCCAGGGCTCTCTGAAGCTTTCTTT
TRBV7-9,TRBJ2-7,-,few,CASSLVETSYEQYF,TGTGCCAGCAGCTTAGTGGAGACCTCCTACGAGCAGTACTTC
TRBV7-9,TRBJ2-5,TRBD2,-,CASSPSGGPAWETQYF,TGTGCCAGCAGCCCGTCGGGGGGGCCCGCCTGGGAGACCCAGTACTTC
TRBV30,TRBJ2-3,-,-,CAWSVSAASTDTQYF,TGTGCCTGGAGTGTATCGGCGGCTAGCACAGATACGCAGTATTTT
TRBV29-1,TRBJ1-1,-,-,CSATGSPPEAFF,TGCAGCGCCACAGGGTCCCCCCCTGAAGCTTTCTTT
TRBV29-1,TRBJ2-6,-,-,CSVAISGANVLTF,TGCAGCGTTGCCATCTCTGGGGCCAACGTCCTGACTTTC
TRBV7-2,TRBJ1-5,-,few,CASSYSFREVYQPQHF,TGTGCCAGCAGCTACTCCTTCCGGGAAGTATATCAGCCCCAGCATTTT
TRBV12-3/TRBV12-4,TRBJ2-3,TRBD1,-,CASRPGTGTWTDTQYF,TGTGCCAGCAGACCGGGGACAGGGACTTGGACAGATACGCAGTATTTT
TRBV20-1,TRBJ2-2,TRBD2,few,CSASSSGGPGELFF,TGCAGTGCTAGCTCTAGCGGGGGACCCGGGGAGCTGTTTTTT
TRBV10-3,TRBJ1-2,TRBD1,-,CAISGTGVKADYTF,TGTGCCATCAGCGGGACAGGGGTGAAGGCCGACTACACCTTC
TRBV20-1,TRBJ1-4,-,few,CSARDDPSTNEKLFF,TGCAGTGCTAGAGATGATCCGTCAACTAATGAAAAACTGTTTTTT
TRBV4-1,TRBJ2-6,TRBD1,few,CASSQPHRGVSGANVLTF,TGCGCCAGCAGCCAACCCCACAGGGGAGTCTCTGGGGCCAACGTCCTGACTTTC
TRBV28,TRBJ2-5,-,-,CASSFPVLWLETQYF,TGTGCCAGCAGTTTTCCCGTTTTATGGCTAGAGACCCAGTACTTC
TRBV20-1,TRBJ2-2,TRBD2,few,CSARALGLADYTGELFF,TGCAGTGCTAGGGCTTTAGGACTAGCGGACTACACCGGGGAGCTGTTTTTT
TRBV28,TRBJ2-5,-,few,CASSLSKKETQYF,TGTGCCAGCAGTTTGTCAAAAAAAGAGACCCAGTACTTC
TRBV29-1,TRBJ2-7,-,-,CSVAPDTGYEQYF,TGCAGCGTTGCCCCTGACACCGGCTACGAGCAGTACTTC
TRBV5-1,TRBJ2-7,-,few,CASSPGQLLTSEQYF,TGCGCCAGCAGCCCCGGACAGCTTCTGACATCCGAGCAGTACTTC
TRBV5-5,TRBJ2-7,TRBD1,few,CASSQQGPYEQYF,TGTGCCAGCAGCCAACAGGGGCCCTACGAGCAGTACTTC
TRBV5-8,TRBJ1-5,-,few,CASSLEVYQPQHF,TGTGCCAGCAGCTTGGAAGTCTATCAGCCCCAGCATTTT
TRBV12-3/TRBV12-4,TRBJ1-2,-,few,CASSLRTDPNYGYTF,TGTGCCAGCAGTTTACGGACAGATCCTAACTATGGCTACACCTTC
TRBV6-1,TRBJ1-1,-,-,CASHHRVANTEAFF,TGTGCCAGCCACCATCGGGTGGCGAACACTGAAGCTTTCTTT
TRBV20-1,TRBJ1-4,-,few,CSAPNRRQDNEKLFF,TGCAGTGCTCCCAACAGGCGACAGGATAATGAAAAACTGTTTTTT
TRBV9,TRBJ1-4,-,few,CASSVDVGANEKLFF,TGTGCCAGCAGCGTAGATGTAGGGGCGAATGAAAAACTGTTTTTT
TRBV20-1,TRBJ2-7,TRBD2,many,CSARDRLAGFTYEQYF,TGCAGTGCTAGAGATCGACTAGCGGGGTTCACCTACGAGCAGTACTTC
TRBV11-2,TRBJ2-7,-,-,CASSLEFGQGTLGEQYF,TGTGCCAGCAGCTTAGAGTTCGGGCAGGGCACTTTGGGGGAGCAGTACTTC
TRBV7-9,TRBJ2-1,-,once,CANSHLDRNEQFF,TGTGCCAACAGCCACCTGGACCGGAATGAGCAGTTCTTC
TRBV5-1,TRBJ2-7,-,few,CASSLEDGLYEQYF,TGCGCCAGCAGCTTGGAGGACGGGCTCTACGAGCAGTACTTC
TRBV6-2/TRBV6-3,TRBJ2-7,-,-,CASSRTTWTSYEQYF,TGTGCCAGCAGTAGGACCACATGGACCTCCTACGAGCAGTACTTC
TRBV12-3/TRBV12-4,TRBJ2-7,TRBD1,-,CASSGTGSSYEQYF,TGTGCCAGCAGTGGGACAGGGAGCTCCTACGAGCAGTACTTC
TRBV2,TRBJ2-3,-,few,CASSYRVRTDTQYF,TGTGCCAGCAGTTACAGGGTACGCACAGATACGCAGTATTTT
TRBV5-1,TRBJ1-1,-,few,CASSLNAGLNTEAFF,TGCGCCAGCAGCTTGAATGCAGGCCTGAACACTGAAGCTTTCTTT
TRBV21-1,TRBJ2-2,-,-,CASTSANTGELFF,TGTGCCAGCACGTCGGCGAACACCGGGGAGCTGTTTTTT
TRBV20-1,TRBJ1-2,-,few,CSGPGGDRARWRNYGYTF,TGCAGTGGGCCGGGGGGCGATCGAGCTCGATGGCGGAACTATGGCTACACCTTC
TRBV27,TRBJ2-7,-,-,CASRLQGSPYEQYF,TGTGCCAGCCGCTTACAGGGATCACCCTACGAGCAGTACTTC
TRBV14,TRBJ2-1,TRBD2,few,CASSRLAGLGNEQFF,TGTGCCAGCAGCCGACTAGCGGGGTTAGGGAATGAGCAGTTCTTC
TRBV12-3/TRBV12-4,TRBJ2-2,TRBD2,few,CASTTATSGGAGTGELFF,TGTGCCAGCACCACGGCCACTAGCGGGGGGGCCGGGACCGGGGAGCTGTTTTTT
TRBV5-1,TRBJ1-1,TRBD1,few,CASSLLLTGGGVSMDTEAFF,TGCGCCAGCAGCTTGCTTCTAACAGGGGGCGGCGTTAGTATGGACACTGAAGCTTTCTTT
TRBV6-1,TRBJ2-7,TRBD2,-,CASRTRILAGDYEQYF,TGTGCCAGCAGGACCCGCATACTAGCGGGAGACTACGAGCAGTACTTC
TRBV12-3/TRBV12-4,TRBJ1-5,-,-,CASSLEYNQPQHF,TGTGCCAGCAGTTTAGAATACAATCAGCCCCAGCATTTT
TRBV12-3/TRBV12-4,TRBJ2-7,TRBD2,many,CASSSRWEGRSYEQYF,TGTGCCAGCAGTTCCCGGTGGGAGGGCAGATCCTACGAGCAGTACTTC
TRBV28,TRBJ2-4,TRBD1,many,CASTLDRGLNIQYF,TGTGCCAGCACCCTGGACAGGGGTTTAAACATTCAGTACTTC